This record covers a single TCR beta chain. The V and J ends lost 5 bases and 1 base respectively, with 11 bases between them. This CDR3 comprises 14 residues. Germline V gives CDR1 MNHEY, CDR2 SMNVEV (reference sequence). The investigators amplified TCR beta CDR3 regions from RNA transcripts. Initially, a first-round RT-PCR of the TCR CDR3 employed the HTBI primer set. TCRdb analysed the multiplex PCR reads with MiXCR anew, one entry per CDR3 protein. Of about 640,000 distinct CDR3 sequences listed, 20% are singletons. The data stem from a study of T cells in Graves' hyperthyroidism and ophthalmopathy.

The chain links TRBV27 to TRBJ1-1; tentatively, D is TRBD1 (5 bases). Sequences were obtained from blood. The clonotype was recovered from a man under 40 with Graves' ophthalmopathy. CDR3: CASSEGMANTEAFF. The DNA of the CDR3 is TGTGCCAGCAGTGAGGGGATGGCGAACACTGAAGCTTTCTTT.